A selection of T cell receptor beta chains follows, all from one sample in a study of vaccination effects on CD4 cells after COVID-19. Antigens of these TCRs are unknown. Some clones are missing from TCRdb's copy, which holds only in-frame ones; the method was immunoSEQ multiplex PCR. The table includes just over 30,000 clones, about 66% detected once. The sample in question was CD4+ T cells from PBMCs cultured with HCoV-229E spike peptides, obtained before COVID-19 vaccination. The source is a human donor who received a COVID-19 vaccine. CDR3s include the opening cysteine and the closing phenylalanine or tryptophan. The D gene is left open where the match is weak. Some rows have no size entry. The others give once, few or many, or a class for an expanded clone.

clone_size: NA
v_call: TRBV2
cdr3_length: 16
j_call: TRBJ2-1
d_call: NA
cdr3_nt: TGTGCCAGCAGCCATGCCAAGTTGGCGGACTACAATGAGCAGTTCTTC
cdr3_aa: CASSHAKLADYNEQFF

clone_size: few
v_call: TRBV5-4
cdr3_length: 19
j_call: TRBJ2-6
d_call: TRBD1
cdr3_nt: TGTGCCAGCACCGATTTAGACAGGGGCCTAACCTCTGGGGCCAACGTCCTGACTTTC
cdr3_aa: CASTDLDRGLTSGANVLTF

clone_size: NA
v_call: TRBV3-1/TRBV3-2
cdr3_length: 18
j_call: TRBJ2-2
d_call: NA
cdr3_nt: TGTGCCAGCAGCCGCTATAGAGGCGCAGGGACAAACACCGGGGAGCTGTTTTTT
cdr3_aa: CASSRYRGAGTNTGELFF

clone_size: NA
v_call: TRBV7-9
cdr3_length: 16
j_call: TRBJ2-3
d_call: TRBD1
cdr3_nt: TGTGCCAGCAGCTTATTCAGGGGGCCGTCCACAGATACGCAGTATTTT
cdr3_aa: CASSLFRGPSTDTQYF

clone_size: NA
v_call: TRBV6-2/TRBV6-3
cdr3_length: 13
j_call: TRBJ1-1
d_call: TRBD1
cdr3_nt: TGTGCCAGCAGTGACCGACAGGGGGCACGGGCTTTCTTT
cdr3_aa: CASSDRQGARAFF

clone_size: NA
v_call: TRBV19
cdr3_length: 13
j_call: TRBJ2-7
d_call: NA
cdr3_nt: TGTGCCAGTAGTCTCCCCCCGAGCTACGAGCAGTACTTC
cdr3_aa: CASSLPPSYEQYF

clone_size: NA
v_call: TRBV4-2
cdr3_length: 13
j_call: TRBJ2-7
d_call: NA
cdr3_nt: TGTGCCAGCAGCCAAACCGAGGCCTACGAGCAGTACTTC
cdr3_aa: CASSQTEAYEQYF

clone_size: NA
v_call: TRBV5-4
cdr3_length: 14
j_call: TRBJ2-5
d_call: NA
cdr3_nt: TGTGCCAGCAGCTCGGGACAGCGGGATGAGACCCAGTACTTC
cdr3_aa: CASSSGQRDETQYF

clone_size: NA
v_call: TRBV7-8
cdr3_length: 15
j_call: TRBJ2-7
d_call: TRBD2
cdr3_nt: TGTGCCAGCAGCTTAGACCTAGCGGGACCCTACGAGCAGTACTTC
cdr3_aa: CASSLDLAGPYEQYF

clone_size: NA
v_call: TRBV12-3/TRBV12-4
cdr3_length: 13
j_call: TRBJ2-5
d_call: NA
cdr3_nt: TGTGCCAGCAGTTTCGCGGCAGGGAGAACCCAGTACTTC
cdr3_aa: CASSFAAGRTQYF

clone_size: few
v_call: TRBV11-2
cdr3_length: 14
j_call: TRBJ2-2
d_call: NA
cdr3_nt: TGTGCCAGCAGAGGGATCAGGGGATCGGGGGAGCTGTTTTTT
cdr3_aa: CASRGIRGSGELFF

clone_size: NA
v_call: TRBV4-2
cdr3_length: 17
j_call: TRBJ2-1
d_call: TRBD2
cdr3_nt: TGTGCCAGCAGCCTAACCGGGACTAGCGGGGTAAACAATGAGCAGTTCTTC
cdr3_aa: CASSLTGTSGVNNEQFF

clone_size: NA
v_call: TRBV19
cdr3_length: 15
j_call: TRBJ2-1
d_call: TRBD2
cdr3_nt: TGTGCCAGTAGTATAGTACCCGGCGGGGGAAATGAGCAGTTCTTC
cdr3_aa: CASSIVPGGGNEQFF

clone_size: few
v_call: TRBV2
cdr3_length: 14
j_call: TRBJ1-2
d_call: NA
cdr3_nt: TGTGCCAGCAGCATCGGAGGGGGAGGCTATGGCTACACCTTC
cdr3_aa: CASSIGGGGYGYTF

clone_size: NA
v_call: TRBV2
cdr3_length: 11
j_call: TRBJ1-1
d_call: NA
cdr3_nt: TGTGCCAGCAGCTGGTATACTGAAGCTTTCTTT
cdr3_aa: CASSWYTEAFF

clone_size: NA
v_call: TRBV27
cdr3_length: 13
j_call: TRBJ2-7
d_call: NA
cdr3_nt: TGTGCCAGCACCCCGGCTGGGGTCGGCGTGCAGTACTTC
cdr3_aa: CASTPAGVGVQYF

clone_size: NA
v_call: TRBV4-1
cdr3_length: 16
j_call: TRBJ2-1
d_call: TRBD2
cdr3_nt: TGCGCCAGCAGCCAATGGACTAGCGCTTCCTACAATGAGCAGTTCTTC
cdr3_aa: CASSQWTSASYNEQFF

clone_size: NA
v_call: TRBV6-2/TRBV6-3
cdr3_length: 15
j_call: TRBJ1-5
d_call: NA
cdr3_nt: TGTGCCAGCAGTTACTCGCGGCGGGGATTGAAGCCCCAGCATTTT
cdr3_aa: CASSYSRRGLKPQHF

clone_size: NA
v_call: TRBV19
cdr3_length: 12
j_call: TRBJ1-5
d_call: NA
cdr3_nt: TGTGCCAGCGATTCGCCCTTTGAGCCCCAGCATTTT
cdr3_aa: CASDSPFEPQHF

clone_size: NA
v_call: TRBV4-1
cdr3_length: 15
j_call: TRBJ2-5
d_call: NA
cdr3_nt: TGCGCCAGCAGCCAAGCAACAATAGCTAGAGAGACCCAGTACTTC
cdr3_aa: CASSQATIARETQYF

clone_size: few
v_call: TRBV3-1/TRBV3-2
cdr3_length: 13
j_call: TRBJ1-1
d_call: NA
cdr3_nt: TGTGCCAGCAGCCAAATTCAGGGGCAGGAAGCTTTCTTT
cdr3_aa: CASSQIQGQEAFF

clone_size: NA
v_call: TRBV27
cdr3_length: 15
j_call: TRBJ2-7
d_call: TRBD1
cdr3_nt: TGTGCCAGCAGTTTATCGGGCCAGGGGGCGGGCGAGCAGTACTTC
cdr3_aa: CASSLSGQGAGEQYF

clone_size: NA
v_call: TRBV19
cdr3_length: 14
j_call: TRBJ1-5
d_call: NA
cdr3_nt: TGTGCCAGTAGTACTCGGGGGCACAATCAGCCCCAGCATTTT
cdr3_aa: CASSTRGHNQPQHF

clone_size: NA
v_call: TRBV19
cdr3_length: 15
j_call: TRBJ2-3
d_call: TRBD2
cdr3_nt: TGTGCCAGTAGTCCGCGGGGGGGAGGCACAGATACGCAGTATTTT
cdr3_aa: CASSPRGGGTDTQYF

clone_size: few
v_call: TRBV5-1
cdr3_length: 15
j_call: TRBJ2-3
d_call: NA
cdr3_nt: TGCGCCAGCAGCTTGGCCCCTGGCCAAGCAGATACGCAGTATTTT
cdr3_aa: CASSLAPGQADTQYF

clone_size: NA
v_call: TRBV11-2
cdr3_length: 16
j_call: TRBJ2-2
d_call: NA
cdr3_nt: TGTGCCAGCAGCTTAGACCCCCCAACTAGTTTCGGGGAGCTGTTTTTT
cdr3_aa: CASSLDPPTSFGELFF

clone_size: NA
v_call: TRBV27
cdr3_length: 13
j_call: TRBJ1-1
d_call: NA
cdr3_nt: TGTGCCAGCCGAGCGACAGAAGCAGCTGAAGCTTTCTTT
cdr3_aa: CASRATEAAEAFF

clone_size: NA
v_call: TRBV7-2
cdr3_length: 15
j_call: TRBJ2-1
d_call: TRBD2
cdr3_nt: TGTGCCAGCAGCCCCCGATCTAGCGGGAACAATGAGCAGTTCTTC
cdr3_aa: CASSPRSSGNNEQFF

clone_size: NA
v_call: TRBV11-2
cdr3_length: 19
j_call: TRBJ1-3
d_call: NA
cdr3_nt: TGTGCCAGCAGCTCGAAACTCTCGCCATTGCTTTACTCTGGAAACACCATATATTTT
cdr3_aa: CASSSKLSPLLYSGNTIYF

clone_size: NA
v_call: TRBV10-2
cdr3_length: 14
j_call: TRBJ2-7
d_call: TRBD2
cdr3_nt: TGCGCCAGCAGAGCAATAGCGGGGGGGGTTGAGCAGTACTTC
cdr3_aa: CASRAIAGGVEQYF

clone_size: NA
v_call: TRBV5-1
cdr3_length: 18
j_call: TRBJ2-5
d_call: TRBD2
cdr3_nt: TGCGCCAGCAGCCCAGGTCGACTAGCGGGGAGCCGGCAAGAGACCCAGTACTTC
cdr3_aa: CASSPGRLAGSRQETQYF

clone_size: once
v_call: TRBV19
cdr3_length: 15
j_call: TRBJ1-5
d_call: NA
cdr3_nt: TGTGCCAGTGTCTCGACAGTGAATAGCAATCAGCCCCAGCATTTT
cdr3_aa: CASVSTVNSNQPQHF

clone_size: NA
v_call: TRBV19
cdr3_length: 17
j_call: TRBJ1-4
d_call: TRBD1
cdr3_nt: TGTGCCAGTAGTTCAGGGGCGAGCAGGGGGAACAATGAAAAACTGTTTTTT
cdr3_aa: CASSSGASRGNNEKLFF

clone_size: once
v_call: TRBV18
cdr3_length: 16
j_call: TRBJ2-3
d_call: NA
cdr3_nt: TGTGCCAGCTCTCCCCAGTGGGGGGCTAGCACAGATACGCAGTATTTT
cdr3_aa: CASSPQWGASTDTQYF

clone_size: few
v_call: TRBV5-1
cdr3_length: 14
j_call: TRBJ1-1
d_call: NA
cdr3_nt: TGCGCCAGCAGCTTGGACAGGGTACGCACTGAAGCTTTCTTT
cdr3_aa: CASSLDRVRTEAFF

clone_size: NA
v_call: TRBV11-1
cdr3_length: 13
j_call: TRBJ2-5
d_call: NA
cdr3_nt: TGTGCCAGCAGCTTAGCGCTACGGGAGACCCAGTACTTC
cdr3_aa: CASSLALRETQYF

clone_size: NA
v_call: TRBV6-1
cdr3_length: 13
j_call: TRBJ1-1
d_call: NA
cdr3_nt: TGTGCCAGCAGTGAGGGGCGAGAAACTGAAGCTTTCTTT
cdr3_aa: CASSEGRETEAFF

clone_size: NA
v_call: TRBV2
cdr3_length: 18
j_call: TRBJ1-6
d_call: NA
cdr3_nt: TGTGCCAGCAGCTCCCTCTTAAGCGGGTTCCGCTATAATTCACCCCTCCACTTT
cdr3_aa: CASSSLLSGFRYNSPLHF

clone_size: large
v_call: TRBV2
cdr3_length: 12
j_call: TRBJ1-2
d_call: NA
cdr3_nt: TGTGCCAGTCGGAGTATGGAGGCTGGCTACACCTTC
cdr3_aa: CASRSMEAGYTF

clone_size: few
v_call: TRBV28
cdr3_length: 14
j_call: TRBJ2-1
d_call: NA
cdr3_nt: TGTGCCAGCAGCGCAACAGAGCCTTACAATGAGCAGTTCTTC
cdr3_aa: CASSATEPYNEQFF

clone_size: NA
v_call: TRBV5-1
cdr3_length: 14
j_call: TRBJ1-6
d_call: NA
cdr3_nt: TGCGCCAGCAGCTTTGAGGGTGCAAATTCACCCCTCCACTTT
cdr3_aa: CASSFEGANSPLHF

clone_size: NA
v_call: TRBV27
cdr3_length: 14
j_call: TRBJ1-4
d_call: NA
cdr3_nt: TGTGCCAGCAGTTTGCAAGGGGCGCGGGAAAAACTGTTTTTT
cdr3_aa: CASSLQGAREKLFF

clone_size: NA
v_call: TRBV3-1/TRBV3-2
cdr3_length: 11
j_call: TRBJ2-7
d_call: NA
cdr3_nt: TGTGCCAGCAGGGCGGGGTACGAGCAGTACTTC
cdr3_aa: CASRAGYEQYF

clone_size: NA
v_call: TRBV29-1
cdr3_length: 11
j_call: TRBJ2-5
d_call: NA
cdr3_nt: TGCAGCGTTGACGGGGTAGAGACCCAGTACTTC
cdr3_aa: CSVDGVETQYF

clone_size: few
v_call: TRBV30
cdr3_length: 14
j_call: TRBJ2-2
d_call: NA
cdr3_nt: TGTGCCTGGAACCACAGGGCGAACACCGGGGAGCTGTTTTTT
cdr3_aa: CAWNHRANTGELFF

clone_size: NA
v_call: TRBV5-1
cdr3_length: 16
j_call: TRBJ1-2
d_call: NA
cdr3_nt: TGCGCCAGCAGCGAACAATCGGGCAGGACGAGGGGCGGCTACACCTTC
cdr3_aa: CASSEQSGRTRGGYTF